A selection of T cell receptor beta chains follows, all from one sample in a study of Ad26.COV2.S vaccination and SARS-CoV-2 variants. Repertoires were generated with immunoSEQ multiplex PCR, while TCRdb's copy carries only in-frame clones and drops some. The table shows 400,000 or so clones, with 88% occurring only once. The specimen was peripheral blood, collected in a trial of Ad26.COV2.S vaccine versus placebo. Source of these receptors: a person aged 18-60 years who received the Ad26.COV2.S COVID-19 vaccine or a placebo. The CDR3 runs from the conserved cysteine through the conserved F or W.

j_call cdr3_length v_call cdr3_aa
TRBJ2-5 15 TRBV15 CATSRDRGLGETQYF
TRBJ2-2 17 TRBV19 CASRGTLAASNTGELFF
TRBJ2-5 13 TRBV11-2 CASSFQPQETQYF
TRBJ2-7 16 TRBV10-3 CAISAQDREVSYEQYF
TRBJ1-5 14 TRBV6-2/TRBV6-3 CASSPDRGGQPQHF
TRBJ1-2 19 TRBV18 CASSVRGQGFPERGYGYTF
TRBJ1-3 15 TRBV5-5 CASSPGAAAGNTIYF
TRBJ2-7 15 TRBV6-2/TRBV6-3 CASSASGTGVYEQYF
TRBJ2-2 14 TRBV5-1 CASRLGYGTGELFF
TRBJ1-2 14 TRBV19 CASSKPEGIYGYTF